The present T cell receptor (beta chain) was sequenced within a study of spatial heterogeneity in lung cancer. Overall study: Sequencing consistently turned up more beta-chain sequences than alpha-chain sequences. Overall study results and limits: Whereas they appeared in blood less at follow-up, ubiquitous expanded tumor TCRs appeared there more at resection.

Sample time point: sample taken at primary tumor resection. Whole RNA from tumor, nontumor lung or frozen PBMC was sequenced unsorted. The donors were 65 to 85 patients with non-small cell lung cancer that was early-stage and untreated. The CDR3 runs to 15 residues. The V segment lost 5 bases and the J segment 5 bases; nucleotides outside the gene matches: 9. The germline CDR1 and CDR2 sequences are SGHTA and FQGNSA. This clonotype has a handful of counts. What it binds is not known. A distinct unique molecular identifier was carried by each TCR cDNA molecule. TCRdb itself ran the 5' RACE reads through MiXCR, one entry per CDR3 protein. The table records roughly 39,000 distinct CDR3 sequences, approximately 6.5% of them present only once.

The specimen comprised PBMCs, sampled at surgery. The V and J genes are TRBV7-2 and TRBJ2-1; TRBD1 agrees at 7 bases. This clonotype was sampled from a female donor with early-stage non-small cell lung cancer. CDR3 DNA sequence: TGTGCCAGCAGCCCCAGGACAGGCGTGAACAATGAGCAGTTCTTC. Protein sequence: CASSPRTGVNNEQFF.